This T cell receptor beta chain was obtained from a study of blood T cell repertoires in COVID-19. Across the whole study: Donors in the United States, Italy and Spain gave samples during acute or convalescent COVID-19.

This clone was seen only once. The length of the CDR3 is 13 residues. J lost 6 bases, V lost 3 bases, and 7 bases had no gene match. Germline CDR1 DFQATT, CDR2 SNEGSKA (reference sequence). The authors' processing: Amplification with reference gene primers provided the estimates of nucleated cell counts. This table comes from immunoSEQ multiplex PCR, and its TCRdb copy is limited to in-frame clones, with some not included. That table furnishes V, J and clone size, whereas the DNA furnished D and trimming. The sample yields tens of thousands of clones, 85% to 90% seen once. The TCR was taken from a man in his forties or fifties with acute or convalescent COVID-19. The rearrangement links TRBV20-1 to TRBJ2-5; 7 positions match TRBD2. Sequencing was performed on peripheral blood. The CDR3 bases are TGCAGTGCTAGTGGAGCGGGAATAAAGACCCAGTACTTC. It translates to CSASGAGIKTQYF.